This entry is about one T cell receptor (delta chain). The antigen is unknown. These data are taken from a study of Vδ1+ human thymocytes. Study-level findings and limits: Thymic TRG and TRD repertoires appeared highly polyclonal, with Gaussian CDR3 length distributions. Thymic delta-chain repertoires held roughly 18% Vdelta2 sequences and few Vdelta3, despite high sort purity.

The CDR3 loop spans 16 amino acids. Looked up from germline, CDR1 is TSWWSYY and CDR2 is QGS. The V and J ends lost 2 bases and 2 bases respectively, with 15 bases between them. The sorted cells were CD3+ Vdelta1+ Vdelta2- thymocytes from alphabeta-depleted thymus. RNA was extracted from the cells and then reverse transcribed. The CDR3 regions were amplified by multiplex PCR from V-gene primers to a constant-region primer. TCRdb made new clone calls on the multiplex PCR reads using CATT. Among roughly 25,000 delta-chain clones listed, 6.5% to 8% were seen once. This TCR derives from a girl less than two years old who had congenital heart surgery. Sample: Vdelta1+ gamma-delta thymocytes from the thymus. Subset given: FACS-sorted CD3+ TCRalphabeta- TCRVdelta1+ TCRVdelta2- thymocytes. This chain joins TRDV1 and TRDJ1; D is perhaps TRDD3 (6 bases). The CDR3 here is CALGELFAGDTDKLIF. The CDR3 nucleotides are TGTGCTCTTGGGGAATTATTCGCCGGGGATACCGATAAACTCATCTTT.